This T cell receptor (beta chain) was identified during a study of identical twins. All donors were healthy, and all were Caucasian. In the case of this clonotype: Its antigen is not known.

Findings of the study overall: For cord blood, abundant beta clonotypes had fewer insertions, unlike memory repertoires, which showed none. Models underestimated out-of-frame TCR alpha sharing in monozygotic twins.

TCRdb called the 5' RACE reads again in MiXCR, with one record for every CDR3 protein. The sample shows fewer than 450,000 distinct CDR3 sequences, roughly 10% of them seen only once. Sequenced: naive T cells sorted from blood. The sequence came from a woman aged 50 to 65 in good health.

Here the CDR3 DNA reads TGCAGTGCTATTCAGGAGCGGGGCCCTTCCACAGATACGCAGTATTTT. Protein product: CSAIQERGPSTDTQYF. J is TRBJ2-3 and V is TRBV20-1; the match to TRBD2 covers 7 bases. V was pared by 4 bases and J by 2 bases, with 12 bases of the junction left unmatched. The CDR3 consists of 16 residues. CDR1 DFQATT and CDR2 SNEGSKA come from the germline V gene (reference sequence).